This is a list of T cell receptor beta chains from one sample in a study of shared clonotypes between healthy human individuals. Libraries were prepared by immunoSEQ multiplex PCR; TCRdb keeps only in-frame clonotypes and omits some of them. The repertoire holds 2 million to 3 million clones, with approximately 93% as singletons. Source material: naive CD4+ T cells from PBMCs. The receptors shown here come from a man aged 18 to 35 in good health. Some clones in this sample may be carry-over from other donors' samples. The CDR3 runs from the conserved cysteine through the conserved F or W. The order of the fields is clone size, V gene, J gene, D gene, CDR3 DNA, CDR3 protein. A D gene is named only where the DNA matches it firmly. Only some rows state a clone size, as once, few, many or a class for expanded clones.

abundance: once
v_gene: TRBV27
j_gene: TRBJ1-4
d_gene: NA
CDR3nt: TGTGCCAGCAGTTTCCAACAGCGTAATGAAAAACTGTTTTTT
CDR3aa: CASSFQQRNEKLFF

abundance: NA
v_gene: TRBV15
j_gene: TRBJ1-1
d_gene: NA
CDR3nt: TGTGCCACCAGCAGAGATCTGACAGCTGAAGCTTTCTTT
CDR3aa: CATSRDLTAEAFF

abundance: NA
v_gene: TRBV5-6
j_gene: TRBJ2-5
d_gene: NA
CDR3nt: TGTGCCAGCAGCTTTAAGAACCAAGAGACCCAGTACTTC
CDR3aa: CASSFKNQETQYF

abundance: NA
v_gene: TRBV9
j_gene: TRBJ2-2
d_gene: NA
CDR3nt: TGTGCCAGCAGCGTAGACGGACTCAACACCGGGGAGCTGTTTTTT
CDR3aa: CASSVDGLNTGELFF

abundance: NA
v_gene: TRBV6-1
j_gene: TRBJ1-2
d_gene: NA
CDR3nt: TGTGCCAGCAGTGATAGAGGGGGAGGGATGAGCTACACCTTC
CDR3aa: CASSDRGGGMSYTF

abundance: NA
v_gene: TRBV5-4
j_gene: TRBJ2-3
d_gene: TRBD2
CDR3nt: TGTGCCAGCAGCTTAGAGACTAGCGGGGCCACAGATACGCAGTATTTT
CDR3aa: CASSLETSGATDTQYF

abundance: NA
v_gene: TRBV9
j_gene: TRBJ2-6
d_gene: NA
CDR3nt: TGTGCCAGCAGCTCCCGGACAGGGACTAGCTCTGGGGCCAACGTCCTGACTTTC
CDR3aa: CASSSRTGTSSGANVLTF

abundance: NA
v_gene: TRBV7-8
j_gene: TRBJ1-1
d_gene: NA
CDR3nt: TGTGCCAGCAGCTTAGGGACAGTGGTGCCTGAAGCTTTCTTT
CDR3aa: CASSLGTVVPEAFF

abundance: NA
v_gene: TRBV5-4
j_gene: TRBJ2-1
d_gene: NA
CDR3nt: TGTGCCAGCAGTCGTGCGGACCCCTACAATGAGCAGTTCTTC
CDR3aa: CASSRADPYNEQFF

abundance: NA
v_gene: TRBV27
j_gene: TRBJ2-3
d_gene: NA
CDR3nt: TGTGCCAGCAGCCAGACTAGTTTGGGGGCAGATACGCAGTATTTT
CDR3aa: CASSQTSLGADTQYF

abundance: NA
v_gene: TRBV9
j_gene: TRBJ2-1
d_gene: TRBD2
CDR3nt: TGTGCCAGCACCACCTCTAGCGGACTCTACAATGAGCAGTTCTTC
CDR3aa: CASTTSSGLYNEQFF

abundance: NA
v_gene: TRBV5-1
j_gene: TRBJ1-1
d_gene: NA
CDR3nt: TGCGCCAGCAGCTTGCAAGGATATGAAGCTTTCTTT
CDR3aa: CASSLQGYEAFF

abundance: few
v_gene: TRBV28
j_gene: TRBJ2-7
d_gene: NA
CDR3nt: TGTGCCAGCAGGACAGGTCCCTCCTACGAGCAGTACTTC
CDR3aa: CASRTGPSYEQYF

abundance: NA
v_gene: TRBV6-1
j_gene: TRBJ2-7
d_gene: TRBD2
CDR3nt: TGTGCCAGCCGCTTAGCGGGAGGCCCCTCCTACGAGCAGTACTTC
CDR3aa: CASRLAGGPSYEQYF

abundance: NA
v_gene: TRBV11-2
j_gene: TRBJ2-3
d_gene: NA
CDR3nt: TGTGCCAGCAGCTTAGGTCGGGGGGCGGGGACAGATACGCAGTATTTT
CDR3aa: CASSLGRGAGTDTQYF

abundance: once
v_gene: TRBV2
j_gene: TRBJ2-6
d_gene: NA
CDR3nt: TGTGCCAGCAGCAGACAGGAAACCAGCTCTGGGGCCAACGTCCTGACTTTC
CDR3aa: CASSRQETSSGANVLTF

abundance: NA
v_gene: TRBV4-1
j_gene: TRBJ2-7
d_gene: TRBD1
CDR3nt: TGCGCCAGCAGCCAAGGGAGGGATGGGGCAGGGGGCTTTTGGGACGAGCAGTACTTC
CDR3aa: CASSQGRDGAGGFWDEQYF

abundance: NA
v_gene: TRBV28
j_gene: TRBJ1-2
d_gene: NA
CDR3nt: TGTGCCAGCAGTTTCTTAGGGGGCTACACCTTC
CDR3aa: CASSFLGGYTF

abundance: NA
v_gene: TRBV7-6
j_gene: TRBJ2-1
d_gene: TRBD2
CDR3nt: TGTGCCAGCAGCTTCCCTAGCGGGAGGAGGGGGGCTGGTGAGCAGTTCTTC
CDR3aa: CASSFPSGRRGAGEQFF

abundance: NA
v_gene: TRBV7-9
j_gene: TRBJ1-5
d_gene: NA
CDR3nt: TGTGCCAGACGCGACCTTGATAGCAATCAGCCCCAGCATTTT
CDR3aa: CARRDLDSNQPQHF

abundance: NA
v_gene: TRBV11-1
j_gene: TRBJ1-4
d_gene: NA
CDR3nt: TGTGCCAGCAGCGACCGGAAGCGGGCAGGCGAAAAACTGTTTTTT
CDR3aa: CASSDRKRAGEKLFF

abundance: NA
v_gene: TRBV14
j_gene: TRBJ1-1
d_gene: NA
CDR3nt: TGTGCCAGCAGCCAAGATTGGTCCGGAGCTTTCTTT
CDR3aa: CASSQDWSGAFF

abundance: NA
v_gene: TRBV4-3
j_gene: TRBJ1-1
d_gene: NA
CDR3nt: TGCGCCAGCAGCCAAGGGAGACGGGCCACTGAAGCTTTCTTT
CDR3aa: CASSQGRRATEAFF

abundance: NA
v_gene: TRBV6-1
j_gene: TRBJ2-3
d_gene: TRBD2
CDR3nt: TGTGCCAGCAGTGGATTAGCGGGCCTCACAGATACGCAGTATTTT
CDR3aa: CASSGLAGLTDTQYF

abundance: NA
v_gene: TRBV29-1
j_gene: TRBJ1-2
d_gene: TRBD1
CDR3nt: TGCAGCGTCGACCCTCGACAGGGTGGTGGCTACACCTTC
CDR3aa: CSVDPRQGGGYTF

abundance: NA
v_gene: TRBV18
j_gene: TRBJ2-7
d_gene: TRBD1
CDR3nt: TGTGCCAGCTCCCCGACAGGGGGTAGCGACGAGCAGTACTTC
CDR3aa: CASSPTGGSDEQYF

abundance: NA
v_gene: TRBV4-1
j_gene: TRBJ1-5
d_gene: TRBD1
CDR3nt: TGCGCCAGCAGCCAAGAAGGGGGACAGGTGGGGAATCAGCCCCAGCATTTT
CDR3aa: CASSQEGGQVGNQPQHF

abundance: NA
v_gene: TRBV7-6
j_gene: TRBJ2-7
d_gene: TRBD1
CDR3nt: TGTGCCAGCAGCTCGACAGGGAACGAGCAGTACTTC
CDR3aa: CASSSTGNEQYF

abundance: NA
v_gene: TRBV7-2
j_gene: TRBJ1-5
d_gene: NA
CDR3nt: TGTGCCAGCAGCTTATCGAGGGTGTGGGAGCCCCAGCATTTT
CDR3aa: CASSLSRVWEPQHF

abundance: NA
v_gene: TRBV27
j_gene: TRBJ2-7
d_gene: TRBD1
CDR3nt: TGTGCCAGCAGGCTAGGACAGGGAGGCTCCTACGAGCAGTACTTC
CDR3aa: CASRLGQGGSYEQYF

abundance: NA
v_gene: TRBV11-2
j_gene: TRBJ1-2
d_gene: NA
CDR3nt: TGTGCCAGCAGCTTAGAAGAGACAGGTCTTTATGGCTACACCTTC
CDR3aa: CASSLEETGLYGYTF

abundance: NA
v_gene: TRBV7-8
j_gene: TRBJ1-1
d_gene: NA
CDR3nt: TGTGCCAGCAGCTTAGATGGCGGCTGGGATATGAACACTGAAGCTTTCTTT
CDR3aa: CASSLDGGWDMNTEAFF

abundance: NA
v_gene: TRBV29-1
j_gene: TRBJ1-5
d_gene: TRBD1
CDR3nt: TGCAGCGTAGGGGGGACAGGGGATCAGCCCCAGCATTTT
CDR3aa: CSVGGTGDQPQHF

abundance: NA
v_gene: TRBV28
j_gene: TRBJ2-2
d_gene: NA
CDR3nt: TGTGCCAGCAGTACCGACAGATACACCGGGGAGCTGTTTTTT
CDR3aa: CASSTDRYTGELFF

abundance: NA
v_gene: TRBV7-9
j_gene: TRBJ1-3
d_gene: NA
CDR3nt: TGTGCCAGCAGCTTTAGCGGAAACACCATATATTTT
CDR3aa: CASSFSGNTIYF

abundance: NA
v_gene: TRBV9
j_gene: TRBJ1-2
d_gene: TRBD1
CDR3nt: TGTGCCAGCAGCGGGGTCGGGACAGCTAACTATGGCTACACCTTC
CDR3aa: CASSGVGTANYGYTF

abundance: NA
v_gene: TRBV5-4
j_gene: TRBJ1-6
d_gene: NA
CDR3nt: TGTGCCAGCAGCGCCCCTGGGGCGGTGGGATCACCCCTCCACTTT
CDR3aa: CASSAPGAVGSPLHF

abundance: NA
v_gene: TRBV5-8
j_gene: TRBJ2-2
d_gene: TRBD2
CDR3nt: TGTGCCAGCAGCTTGATGCGTGGACTAGCGGAGAACACCGGGGAGCTGTTTTTT
CDR3aa: CASSLMRGLAENTGELFF

abundance: once
v_gene: TRBV10-1
j_gene: TRBJ1-1
d_gene: NA
CDR3nt: TGCGCCAGCAGTCGAGGACAGCCCGGGAGGGAAGCTTTCTTC
CDR3aa: CASSRGQPGREAFF

abundance: NA
v_gene: TRBV5-4
j_gene: TRBJ1-1
d_gene: NA
CDR3nt: TGTGCCAGCAGCACCGGGTCCAGGAACACTGAAGCTTTCTTT
CDR3aa: CASSTGSRNTEAFF

abundance: NA
v_gene: TRBV18
j_gene: TRBJ1-5
d_gene: NA
CDR3nt: TGTGCCAGCTCACCCGGAAATCAGCCCCAGCATTTT
CDR3aa: CASSPGNQPQHF

abundance: NA
v_gene: TRBV12-2
j_gene: TRBJ2-3
d_gene: NA
CDR3nt: TGTGCAAGTCGCTCCACCCCCTCGGGAGCTGATACGCAGTATTTT
CDR3aa: CASRSTPSGADTQYF

abundance: NA
v_gene: TRBV5-4
j_gene: TRBJ2-3
d_gene: NA
CDR3nt: TGTGCCAGCAGCCCGACAGATACGCAGTATTTT
CDR3aa: CASSPTDTQYF

abundance: NA
v_gene: TRBV28
j_gene: TRBJ2-5
d_gene: NA
CDR3nt: TGTGCCAGCAGTTTACAGGGAGTAGGGACCCAGTACTTC
CDR3aa: CASSLQGVGTQYF

abundance: NA
v_gene: TRBV6-1
j_gene: TRBJ2-1
d_gene: NA
CDR3nt: TGTGCCAGTAGTCCAGAGACAGGCGAGGTTGAGCAGTTCTTC
CDR3aa: CASSPETGEVEQFF

abundance: NA
v_gene: TRBV2
j_gene: TRBJ2-5
d_gene: TRBD1
CDR3nt: TGTGCCAGCAGGGAAAGACAGGGCCAAGAGACCCAGTACTTC
CDR3aa: CASRERQGQETQYF

abundance: NA
v_gene: TRBV7-7
j_gene: TRBJ2-1
d_gene: NA
CDR3nt: TGTGCCAGCAGCTCGGGTCCCGGACGGCAGTTCTTC
CDR3aa: CASSSGPGRQFF

abundance: NA
v_gene: TRBV29-1
j_gene: TRBJ2-2
d_gene: NA
CDR3nt: TGCAGCGTTGAATCGGAGTTCGGAACCGGGGAGTTGTTTTTT
CDR3aa: CSVESEFGTGELFF

abundance: NA
v_gene: TRBV11-2
j_gene: TRBJ1-2
d_gene: NA
CDR3nt: TGTGCCAGCAGTTGGGCAGGGGATGGCTACACCTTC
CDR3aa: CASSWAGDGYTF

abundance: NA
v_gene: TRBV6-1
j_gene: TRBJ1-2
d_gene: NA
CDR3nt: TGTGCCAGCAGTGTAGACAGCAGTTATGGCTACACCTTC
CDR3aa: CASSVDSSYGYTF

abundance: NA
v_gene: TRBV30
j_gene: TRBJ1-1
d_gene: TRBD1
CDR3nt: TGTGCCTGGAGTAGGACAGGGGGGACTGAAGCTTTCTTT
CDR3aa: CAWSRTGGTEAFF